This entry lists 21 T cell receptor beta chains sequenced from one sample in a study of human T cells and chemical hapten exposure. TCRdb analysed the RACE reads with MiXCR anew, one entry per CDR3 protein. Of about 98,000 distinct CDR3 sequences detected, under 14% appear once; the ten largest clones hold around 3.1%. Noted time point: pre-sensitization, week 0. This sample's treatment: therapeutic diphenylcyclopropenone sensitization with weekly scalp DPC. The sample consisted of whole blood, taken in connection with sensitization to the hapten diphenylcyclopropenone (DPC). Receptor source: a woman aged 55-70 years with alopecia areata. Some clones in this sample may be carry-over from other donors' samples.

A few counts support this clonotype. The rearrangement uses TRBV7-9 and TRBJ1-1; D is unresolved. Trimming took 4 bases from V and 2 from J, leaving 14 bases between them. The CDR3 is 15 amino acids. Germline V CDR1 and CDR2: SEHNR, FQNEAQ (reference sequence). The CDR3 reads CASSSIGMSNTEAFF. The CDR3 DNA reads TGTGCCAGCAGCTCGATCGGAATGAGTAACACTGAAGCTTTCTTT.

V gene TRBV14 combines with J gene TRBJ1-1; TRBD1 might be the D (5 bases). Trimming took 4 bases from V and 6 from J, leaving 12 bases between them. Germline CDR1 reads SGHDN; CDR2 reads FVKESK. The CDR3 has 13 residues. This CDR3 reads CASSPTEMSEAFF. For the CDR3, the DNA is TGTGCCAGCAGCCCGACAGAAATGTCTGAAGCTTTCTTT. The variable domain in full, with the rest retrieved from reference TRBV14 and TRBJ1-1, is EAGVTQFPSHSVIEKGQTVTLRCDPISGHDNLYWYRRVMGKEIKFLLHFVKESKQDESGMPNNRFLAERTGGTYSTLKVQPAELEDSGVYFCASSPTEMSEAFFGQGTRLTVV.

This clonotype was counted ten times or more. This chain joins TRBV29-1 and TRBJ1-2; TRBD1 matches at 7 bases. V shed 7 bases and J 3 bases; nucleotides not matched to a gene: 14. The germline V gene has CDR1 SQVTM and CDR2 ANQGSEA. This CDR3 region has 15 residues. The CDR3 region is CSATDPYRGDYGYTF. For the CDR3, the DNA is TGCAGCGCCACCGACCCTTACAGGGGAGACTATGGCTACACCTTC. The entire variable domain, with the rest obtained from reference TRBV29-1 and TRBJ1-2, is as follows: SAVISQKPSRDICQRGTSLTIQCQVDSQVTMMFWYRQQPGQSLTLIATANQGSEATYESGFVIDKFPISRPNLTFSTLTVSNMSPEDSSIYLCSATDPYRGDYGYTFGSGTRLTVV.

This clonotype was seen ten or more times. This rearrangement joins TRBV27 to TRBJ1-2; D is undetermined. The V gene lost 3 bases and the J gene lost 4 bases, with 6 bases spanning the gap. CDR3 size: 12 residues. Germline V gene sequence: CDR1 MNHEY, CDR2 SMNVEV (reference sequence). In DNA form, the CDR3 reads TGTGCCAGCAGTTTCAAGGGCTATGGCTACACCTTC. It is translated as CASSFKGYGYTF.

The V and J genes are TRBV6-6 and TRBJ1-6; no firm D call. Germline V gives CDR1 MNHNY, CDR2 SVGAGI (reference sequence). Between the trimmed V and J ends, which lost 8 bases and 9 bases, there was a span of 8 bases. The CDR3 runs 11 residues. CDR3 sequence (DNA): TGTGCCAGCGCCGACCGTTCACCCCTCCACTTT. Its translation: CASADRSPLHF.

This clonotype was observed many times. V usage is TRBV10-3 and J usage is TRBJ2-7; D perhaps matches TRBD1 (5 bases). The V gene lost 6 bases and the J gene lost 0 bases, with 6 bases spanning the gap. Looked up from germline, CDR1 is ENHRY and CDR2 is SYGVKD. This CDR3 contains 12 residues. CDR3 sequence reads: CAIRDTSYEQYF. For the CDR3, the DNA is TGTGCCATCAGGGACACCTCCTACGAGCAGTACTTC.

V is TRBV5-4 and J is TRBJ2-1; TRBD2 agrees at 14 bases. Germline-derived CDR1 and CDR2 are SGHNT and YYREEE (reference sequence). The ends lost 3 bases at V and 4 bases at J; junction bases unmatched: 3. There are 16 residues in the CDR3. The CDR3 reads CASSSRTSGGYNEQFF. CDR3 in DNA: TGTGCCAGCAGCTCAAGGACTAGCGGGGGGTACAATGAGCAGTTCTTC. Supplemented by reference TRBV5-4 and TRBJ2-1, the full variable domain reads ETGVTQSPTHLIKTRGQQVTLRCSSQSGHNTVSWYQQALGQGPQFIFQYYREEENGRGNFPPRFSGLQFPNYSSELNVNALELDDSALYLCASSSRTSGGYNEQFFGPGTRLTVL.

This clonotype was observed many times. DNA for the CDR3: TGTGCCAGCGGGCAGGGGCCCTTCAACTATGGCTACACCTTC. This translates into CASGQGPFNYGYTF. This chain uses TRBV6-1 with TRBJ1-2, with a weak D call TRBD1 (6 bases). V gave up 8 bases and J gave up 2 bases, with 15 bases separating them. The CDR3 extends over 14 amino acids. The V gene's germline CDR1 is MNHNS and CDR2 SASEGT.

This clonotype was recorded at least ten times. V and J are TRBV18 and TRBJ2-1; D gene uncertain. This CDR3 is built from 11 residues. From germline, CDR1 is KGHSH and CDR2 LQKENI. The V and J ends lost 2 bases and 12 bases respectively, with 8 bases between them. Here the CDR3 reads CASSPKSGQFF. The CDR3 DNA is TGTGCCAGCTCACCAAAATCGGGGCAGTTCTTC. Drawing the rest from reference TRBV18 and TRBJ2-1, the complete variable domain is NAGVMQNPRHLVRRRGQEARLRCSPMKGHSHVYWYRQLPEEGLKFMVYLQKENIIDESGMPKERFSAEFPKEGPSILRIQQVVRGDSAAYFCASSPKSGQFFGPGTRLTVL.

The table lists this clonotype with a few counts. The chain employs TRBV5-1 and TRBJ2-7; D unclear. V was pared by 0 bases and J by 0 bases, with 7 bases between. The CDR3 runs to 14 residues. Germline V lookup: CDR1 SGHRS, CDR2 YFSETQ. The CDR3 spells CASSLELSSYEQYF. CDR3 DNA sequence: TGCGCCAGCAGCTTGGAACTGAGCTCCTACGAGCAGTACTTC.

This clonotype has more than one count but fewer than ten. The chain recombines TRBV7-9 with TRBJ2-1; 8 nucleotides agree with TRBD2. The CDR3 runs to 16 residues. V was clipped by 5 bases and J by 8 bases; unmatched bases: 14. Germline CDR1 SEHNR, CDR2 FQNEAQ (reference sequence). The CDR3: CASSPIGGGPLDEQFF. In DNA form, the CDR3 reads TGTGCCAGCAGCCCTATCGGGGGGGGACCCTTGGATGAGCAGTTCTTC. Filled out from reference TRBV7-9 and TRBJ2-1, the complete variable domain reads DTGVSQNPRHKITKRGQNVTFRCDPISEHNRLYWYRQTLGQGPEFLTYFQNEAQLEKSRLLSDRFSAERPKGSFSTLEIQRTEQGDSAMYLCASSPIGGGPLDEQFFGPGTRLTVL.

This chain links TRBV6-1 with TRBJ2-2; D remains unclear. Deletions cut 7 bases from V and 4 bases from J, with 16 bases between. CDR1 is MNHNS, CDR2 SASEGT, per germline. The CDR3 has 15 amino acids. Here the CDR3 reads CASTTFSVVTGELFF. CDR3 coding DNA: TGTGCCAGCACGACCTTTTCGGTTGTCACCGGGGAGCTGTTTTTT.

This clonotype occurred many times. The chain recombines TRBV10-2 with TRBJ2-2; TRBD1 aligns across 8 bases. Trimming cost V 6 bases and J 0 bases; bases outside gene matches: 9. Looked up from germline, CDR1 is WSHSY and CDR2 is SAAADI. The CDR3 has 17 residues. The CDR3 coding sequence is TGCGCCAGCAGAGGACAGGGTCAGGAGTCGAACACCGGGGAGCTGTTTTTT. Its protein product is CASRGQGQESNTGELFF.

This clonotype was seen many times. The chain uses TRBV14 and TRBJ2-1, with TRBD1 as a possible D gene (6 bases). Trimming stripped 4 bases from V and 9 bases from J, with 13 bases between. There are 13 residues in the CDR3. Germline CDR1 and CDR2: SGHDN and FVKESK. Here the CDR3 reads CASSLTGRGEQFF. As DNA, the CDR3 is TGTGCCAGCAGCCTTACAGGGCGTGGTGAGCAGTTCTTC.

The chain uses TRBV3-1 and TRBJ1-5, with D hard to call. Trimming left V 4 bases short and J 11 bases short, with 18 bases between. Per germline, CDR1 LGHDT and CDR2 YNNKEL (reference sequence). The CDR3 is 14 residues long. The CDR3 nucleotides read TGTGCCAGCAGCCCGGGAACCGATCCGGTGGCCCAGCATTTT. Its translation is CASSPGTDPVAQHF.

This clonotype showed up many times. The junction does not match germline at one end; this may be a read error. This rearrangement joins TRBV12-3 or TRBV12-4 to TRBJ1-2, with D tentatively TRBD1 (5 bases). This CDR3 contains 13 residues. Here the CDR3 reads CASSSGTATRLAF. CDR3 nucleotide sequence: TGTGCCAGCAGTTCCGGGACCGCGACTAGGCTCGCCTTC.

This clonotype came up a few times. This chain links TRBV5-5 with TRBJ1-6; possibly TRBD1 for D (5 bases). The CDR3 is 16 amino acids. CDR1 is SGHKS and CDR2 is YYEKEE in the germline V gene (reference sequence). Trimming left V 2 bases short and J 8 bases short, with 17 bases between. The CDR3 region is CASSFSWGPPDSPLHF. The CDR3 region has the DNA TGTGCCAGCAGCTTTTCCTGGGGCCCACCGGATTCACCCCTCCACTTT.

This clonotype was counted only a few times. This chain links TRBV2 with TRBJ1-3, with D possibly being TRBD1 (5 bases). The ends were cut back, 6 bases at V and 4 bases at J, with 10 bases in the middle. The CDR3 is 13 residues long. CDR1 and CDR2 (germline): SNHLY, FYNNEI. CDR3 sequence: CASRPTVGNTIYF. The CDR3 DNA reads as TGTGCCAGCAGACCGACAGTAGGAAACACCATATATTTT.

A few counts support this clonotype. This chain connects TRBV30 to TRBJ2-1, with TRBD2 matching over 13 bases. This CDR3 has 15 amino acids. Germline CDR1 GTSNPN, CDR2 SVGIG (reference sequence). V gave up 2 bases and J gave up 6 bases; unmatched junction bases: 4. The CDR3 nucleotides read TGTGCCTGGAGTCCTGGACTAGCGGGGGTCAATGAGCAGTTCTTC. Protein: CAWSPGLAGVNEQFF.

J is TRBJ2-2 and V is TRBV6-2 or TRBV6-3; 7 nucleotides align to TRBD2. The junction had 12 bases not matched to a gene; V was cut back by 6 bases and J by 2 bases. CDR1 and CDR2 from the germline V gene are MNHEY and SVGEGT. The CDR3 sequence is 17 residues long. This CDR3 reads CASSPDSGEINTGELFF. CDR3 DNA sequence: TGTGCCAGCAGCCCAGACAGCGGGGAGATTAACACCGGGGAGCTGTTTTTT.

The V call is TRBV9, the J call TRBJ1-6, with 7 bases aligning to TRBD1. The CDR3 consists of 15 residues. In germline, CDR1 is SGDLS, CDR2 YYNGEE. J was trimmed by 10 bases and V by 5 bases; bases with no gene match: 12. Written as DNA, the CDR3 is TGTGCCAGCAGTGCCTTGAGTACAGGGGAATCACCCCTCCACTTT. Translation: CASSALSTGESPLHF.